Here is one T cell receptor (beta chain) with its context. Its antigen is as yet unknown. The sample belongs to a study of T cell responses to AZD1222 COVID-19 vaccine. Produced via immunoSEQ multiplex PCR; TCRdb's table is partial and in-frame only. The sample gives roughly 120,000 clones, roughly 93% of which show up once; 2.5% to 3.5% is in the top ten. Whole-study findings and limits: The study identified only 6 or 7 AZD1222 recipients as seropositive at baseline. It should be noted that donors were predominantly white British and more often female, and clonal diversity was possibly underestimated.

V was clipped by 1 base and J by 5 bases, with 12 bases between them. The germline gives CDR1 LNHDA, CDR2 SQIVND (reference sequence). The CDR3 consists of 14 residues. This chain connects TRBV19 to TRBJ2-7; D is uncertain. The sequenced sample was peripheral blood, obtained on day 0 of AZD1222 vaccination. The receptor's source is an adult in good health. Here the CDR3 reads CASSIASLANEQYF. The CDR3 coding sequence is TGTGCCAGTAGTATAGCTTCGTTGGCCAACGAGCAGTACTTC.